Following are 26 T cell receptor beta chains from one sample sequenced in a study of T-cell memory formation after mild COVID-19. TCRdb re-called the 5' RACE reads through MiXCR, storing one row per CDR3 protein. The data contain tens of thousands of distinct CDR3 sequences, around 13% of them singletons. Input material: PBMCs or a T cell subset sorted from them (not recorded which). These TCRs come from a young man who had mild COVID-19 (a few samples of this study predate the infection). Cell type and time point are not known.

For the CDR3, the DNA is TGCGCCAGCAGCTTGACCCGGGGTCCGGGAGATACGCAGTATTTT. Encoded protein: CASSLTRGPGDTQYF. This rearrangement joins TRBV5-1 to TRBJ2-3; the D gene is possibly TRBD2 (5 bases). Trimming pared 1 base from V and 5 bases from J, leaving 14 bases between. CDR3 length: 15 amino acids. Germline V gene lookup returns CDR1 SGHRS and CDR2 YFSETQ.

This clonotype was seen at least ten times. The chain couples TRBV20-1 to TRBJ2-1, with a weak D call TRBD2 (5 bases). Trimming cost V 6 bases and J 9 bases, with 12 bases left between them. The CDR3 is 11 residues long. From germline, CDR1 is DFQATT and CDR2 SNEGSKA (reference sequence). The CDR3 protein is CSAPWSGEQFF. CDR3 bases: TGCAGTGCCCCCTGGAGCGGTGAGCAGTTCTTC.

This sequence joins TRBV4-3 and TRBJ2-1; maybe TRBD1 (6 bases). V was pared by 3 bases and J by 6 bases, with 15 bases between. This CDR3 region has 15 residues. Per germline, CDR1 LGHNA and CDR2 YSLEER. The CDR3 nucleotides read TGCGCCAGCAGCCAGGGTACAGGGTTCAGCAATGAGCAGTTCTTC. This translates into CASSQGTGFSNEQFF.

The chain carries TRBV6-6 and TRBJ2-7; D is unresolved. V was pared by 0 bases and J by 6 bases, with 9 bases between. Germline V gives CDR1 MNHNY, CDR2 SVGAGI (reference sequence). The CDR3 runs 13 residues. CDR3 region: CASSYSASSEQYF. CDR3 nucleotides: TGTGCCAGCAGTTACTCGGCCAGTTCCGAGCAGTACTTC.

This clonotype was observed a few times. This chain connects TRBV4-1 to TRBJ2-3; tentative D call: TRBD1 (6 bases). This CDR3 spans 17 amino acids. V was pared by 0 bases and J by 0 bases, with 13 bases between. Germline CDR1 MGHRA, CDR2 YSYEKL. CDR3 sequence reads: CASSQDHPGASTDTQYF. Here the CDR3 DNA reads TGCGCCAGCAGCCAAGATCATCCAGGGGCTAGCACAGATACGCAGTATTTT.

This clonotype was recorded many times. The chain combines TRBV3-1 with TRBJ2-3; a weak D match, TRBD1 (6 bases). The CDR3 is 15 residues long. CDR1 is LGHDT and CDR2 is YNNKEL in the germline V gene (reference sequence). V was cut by 4 bases and J by 2 bases, with 13 bases left in between. The CDR3 DNA follows: TGTGCCAGCAGCCTTCGGACAGACAACACAGATACGCAGTATTTT. This sequence encodes CASSLRTDNTDTQYF.

The V gene is TRBV9, the J gene TRBJ1-1; TRBD1 aligns across 8 bases. Per the germline V gene, CDR1 is SGDLS and CDR2 is YYNGEE. This CDR3 spans 13 amino acids. After removal of 4 bases from V and 11 bases from J, the junction contained 10 bases not matched to a gene. The CDR3 DNA reads TGTGCCAGCAGCCCCCCAAGGACAGGGTGGGCTTTCTTT. Translating it yields CASSPPRTGWAFF. The full variable domain, with the rest looked up from reference TRBV9 and TRBJ1-1, is DSGVTQTPKHLITATGQRVTLRCSPRSGDLSVYWYQQSLDQGLQFLIQYYNGEERAKGNILERFSAQQFPDLHSELNLSSLELGDSALYFCASSPPRTGWAFFGQGTRLTVV.

A few counts support this clonotype. CDR3 sequence: CASSQEQGVVYGYTF. CDR3 nucleotide sequence: TGCGCCAGCAGCCAGGAGCAGGGGGTGGTGTATGGCTACACCTTC. The genes are TRBV4-1 and TRBJ1-2; 7 bases fit TRBD1. Germline CDR1 MGHRA, CDR2 YSYEKL. The CDR3 is 15 residues long. Germline trimming cut 3 bases from V and 5 bases from J; bases unmatched to any gene: 9.

This clonotype occurred a few times. The chain has TRBV20-1 and TRBJ1-4; 7 bases align to TRBD1. The germline CDR1 and CDR2 sequences are DFQATT and SNEGSKA (reference sequence). After removal of 6 bases from V and 5 bases from J, the junction contained 12 bases not matched to a gene. This CDR3 has 15 amino acids. The CDR3 DNA reads TGCAGTGCCCCAATATTAGGGACAGTAAATGAAAAACTGTTTTTT. It specifies CSAPILGTVNEKLFF.

This CDR3 reads CASSQVIKKQGVGGYTF. DNA of the CDR3: TGCGCCAGCAGCCAAGTAATAAAAAAACAGGGAGTCGGAGGCTACACCTTC. V gene TRBV4-1 combines with J gene TRBJ1-2; a weak D match, TRBD1 (6 bases). Germline CDR1 and CDR2: MGHRA and YSYEKL. V lost 1 base and J lost 8, with 23 bases in between. This CDR3 is 17 amino acids long.

This sequence joins TRBV4-1 and TRBJ1-1, with TRBD1 matching 7 bases. Germline V lookup: CDR1 MGHRA, CDR2 YSYEKL. V lost 6 bases to trimming and J lost 8 bases; unmatched junction nucleotides: 6. The CDR3 extends over 12 amino acids. For the CDR3, the DNA is TGCGCCAGCAGGACAGGGTGGTCAGAAGCTTTCTTT. Translating it yields CASRTGWSEAFF.

This clonotype was counted a few times. J is TRBJ1-5 and V is TRBV4-3; D is unresolved. Germline V lookup: CDR1 LGHNA, CDR2 YSLEER. The CDR3 sequence is 15 residues long. V was clipped by 3 bases and J by 6 bases, with 15 bases between them. CDR3 DNA: TGCGCCAGCAGCCAGGATAGCTCGGGAACTCAGCCCCAGCATTTT. Amino acid sequence: CASSQDSSGTQPQHF.

The V and J genes are TRBV4-2 and TRBJ2-7; possibly TRBD1 or TRBD2 for D (5 bases each). The V end lost 3 bases, the J end lost 7 bases, and 10 bases lay between the germline ends. This CDR3 region has 12 residues. Germline CDR1 LGHNA, CDR2 YNFKEQ. The CDR3 is CASSHGGVEQYF. CDR3 in DNA: TGTGCCAGCAGCCATGGGGGTGTGGAGCAGTACTTC.

The V and J genes are TRBV29-1 and TRBJ1-3; D might be TRBD1 (5 bases). CDR3 size: 13 residues. Germline CDR1 and CDR2: SQVTM and ANQGSEA. V lost 4 bases to trimming and J lost 0 bases, with 7 bases between them. Here the CDR3 DNA reads TGCAGCGTTGTCACAGGCTCTGGAAACACCATATATTTT. It yields the protein CSVVTGSGNTIYF.

This clonotype has just a few counts. The rearrangement uses TRBV12-3 or TRBV12-4 and TRBJ1-2, with unresolved D. The V end lost 7 bases, the J end lost 8 bases, and 14 bases lay between the germline ends. The CDR3 is 12 residues long. CDR3 DNA sequence: TGTGCCAGCACCCTTGGAGGGTGGGGCTACACCTTC. Amino acids: CASTLGGWGYTF.

The sample holds a few counts of this clonotype. This sequence joins TRBV4-3 and TRBJ2-3, with TRBD2 matching 8 bases. This CDR3 spans 18 amino acids. Germline loops: CDR1 LGHNA, CDR2 YSLEER. J lost 0 bases, V lost 0 bases, and 8 bases had no gene match. CDR3 nucleotide sequence: TGCGCCAGCAGCCAAGATTGGGGCGGGGGGCCTAGCACAGATACGCAGTATTTT. The encoded protein is CASSQDWGGGPSTDTQYF.

Regarding this clonotype: The junction does not match germline at one end; this may be a read error. The chain is built from TRBV2 and TRBJ2-3, with TRBD2 identical over 9 bases. The CDR3 covers 15 residues. Per the germline V gene, CDR1 is SNHLY and CDR2 is FYNNEI. The DNA of the CDR3 is TGTGCAAGCAGGGGATTAGCGGGGGCAGCAGATACGCAGTATTTT. Protein product: CASRGLAGAADTQYF.

This clonotype has more than one count but fewer than ten. The genes are TRBV12-3 or TRBV12-4 and TRBJ1-3; the match to TRBD1 covers 9 bases. The CDR3 loop spans 16 amino acids. Trimming took 6 bases from V and 4 from J; bases not matched to a gene: 10. CDR3 in amino acids: CASSLRDRVPGNTIYF. The CDR3 nucleotides are TGTGCCAGCAGCCTTCGGGACAGGGTCCCCGGAAACACCATATATTTT.

The chain carries TRBV7-9 and TRBJ2-5; TRBD1 agrees at 8 bases. The CDR3 has 14 residues. Germline CDR1 and CDR2: SEHNR and FQNEAQ (reference sequence). V lost 3 bases and J lost 7; bases outside the gene matches: 7. CDR3 sequence: CASSFPGQGRTQYF. In DNA form, the CDR3 reads TGTGCCAGCAGCTTCCCCGGACAGGGAAGGACCCAGTACTTC.

This clonotype showed up just a few times. The chain is built from TRBV2 and TRBJ2-3; D gene uncertain. The CDR3 contains 11 residues. Deletions cut 8 bases from V and 3 bases from J, with 6 bases between. From germline, CDR1 is SNHLY and CDR2 FYNNEI. The CDR3 loop is CASLGTDTQYF. For the CDR3, the DNA is TGTGCCAGCCTCGGGACAGATACGCAGTATTTT.

This clonotype has just a few counts. The rearrangement links TRBV7-9 to TRBJ1-1; no clear D gene. The germline V gene encodes CDR1 SEHNR and CDR2 FQNEAQ (reference sequence). Trimming pared 3 bases from V and 0 bases from J, leaving 11 bases between. This CDR3 has 15 residues. DNA of the CDR3: TGTGCCAGCAGCTTGGCAGTGCTGATGAACACTGAAGCTTTCTTT. Its translation is CASSLAVLMNTEAFF.

This clonotype showed up just a few times. This chain links TRBV7-3 with TRBJ2-3; D ambiguous. Germline CDR1 is SGHTA and CDR2 is FQGTGA. There are 15 residues in the CDR3. Deletions cut 1 base from V and 4 bases from J, with 12 bases between. Written as DNA, the CDR3 is TGTGCCAGCAGCTTAAAAGCGCTAGAGGCAGATACGCAGTATTTT. Its protein is CASSLKALEADTQYF.

This clonotype has only a few counts. The chain has TRBV7-2 and TRBJ2-3; 9 nucleotides match TRBD2. The V segment lost 6 bases and the J segment 6 bases; nucleotides outside the gene matches: 16. The germline V gene has CDR1 SGHTA and CDR2 FQGNSA. There are 17 residues in the CDR3. The CDR3 loop is CASSLRPAGGPFDTQYF. The CDR3, as DNA: TGTGCCAGCAGTTTAAGGCCGGCGGGGGGGCCCTTCGATACGCAGTATTTT.

This clonotype was recorded a few times. This chain joins TRBV27 and TRBJ2-4, with D possibly TRBD2 on 5 matching bases. The germline V and J ends were trimmed by 0 bases and 0 bases, with 9 bases remaining between them. Germline-derived CDR1 and CDR2 are MNHEY and SMNVEV (reference sequence). The CDR3 length is 16 residues. The CDR3 reads CASSLSVREAKNIQYF. Here the CDR3 DNA reads TGTGCCAGCAGTTTATCGGTTCGGGAAGCCAAAAACATTCAGTACTTC.

The chain joins TRBV20-1 to TRBJ2-7, with TRBD2 matching 7 bases. The length of the CDR3 is 14 residues. Germline CDR1 is DFQATT and CDR2 is SNEGSKA (reference sequence). Trimming took 4 bases from V and 0 from J; bases not matched to a gene: 6. As DNA, the CDR3 is TGCAGTGCTACGGGGGGTAGCAACTCCTACGAGCAGTACTTC. Its protein is CSATGGSNSYEQYF.

This sequence joins TRBV4-1 and TRBJ2-6; 9 bases are shared with TRBD2. This CDR3 is built from 17 residues. From germline, CDR1 is MGHRA and CDR2 YSYEKL. V trimming: 3 bases; J trimming: 2 bases; junction bases outside the gene matches: 5. The CDR3 sequence: CASSQAAGGTGANVLTF. DNA for the CDR3: TGCGCCAGCAGCCAGGCCGCGGGGGGGACTGGGGCCAACGTCCTGACTTTC.